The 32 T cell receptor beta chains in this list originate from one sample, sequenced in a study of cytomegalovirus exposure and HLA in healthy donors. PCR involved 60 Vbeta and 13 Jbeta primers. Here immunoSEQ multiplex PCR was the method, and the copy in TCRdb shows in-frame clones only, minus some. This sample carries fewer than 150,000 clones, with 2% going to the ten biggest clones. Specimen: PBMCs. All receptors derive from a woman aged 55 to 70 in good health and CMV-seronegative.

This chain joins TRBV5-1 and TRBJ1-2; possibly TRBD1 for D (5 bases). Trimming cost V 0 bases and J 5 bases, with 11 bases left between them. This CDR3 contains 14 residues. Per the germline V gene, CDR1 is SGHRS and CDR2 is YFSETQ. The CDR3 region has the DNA TGCGCCAGCAGCTTGGTCCCGGGGGAGTATGGCTACACCTTC. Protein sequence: CASSLVPGEYGYTF.

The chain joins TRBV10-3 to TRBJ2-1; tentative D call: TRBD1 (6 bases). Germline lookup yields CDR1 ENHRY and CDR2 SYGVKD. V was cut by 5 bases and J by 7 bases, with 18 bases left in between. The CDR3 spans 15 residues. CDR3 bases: TGTGCCATCAGTAGACAGGTTGAGGGATTGAATGAGCAGTTCTTC. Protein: CAISRQVEGLNEQFF.

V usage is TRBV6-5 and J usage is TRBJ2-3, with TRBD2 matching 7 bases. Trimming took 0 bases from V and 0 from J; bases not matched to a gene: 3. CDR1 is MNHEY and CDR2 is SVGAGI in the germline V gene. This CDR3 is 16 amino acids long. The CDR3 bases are TGTGCCAGCAGTTACTCAGCGGGAACTAGCACAGATACGCAGTATTTT. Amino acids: CASSYSAGTSTDTQYF.

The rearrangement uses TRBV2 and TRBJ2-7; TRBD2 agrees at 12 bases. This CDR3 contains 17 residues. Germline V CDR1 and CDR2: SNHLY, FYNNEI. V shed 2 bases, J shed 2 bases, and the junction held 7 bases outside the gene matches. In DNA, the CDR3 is TGTGCCAGCAGTGAATCGACTAGCGGGGGTTCGGCCTACGAGCAGTACTTC. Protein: CASSESTSGGSAYEQYF. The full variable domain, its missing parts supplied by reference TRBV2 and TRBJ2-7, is EPEVTQTPSHQVTQMGQEVILRCVPISNHLYFYWYRQILGQKVEFLVSFYNNEISEKSEIFDDQFSVERPDGSNFTLKIRSTKLEDSAMYFCASSESTSGGSAYEQYFGPGTRLTVT.

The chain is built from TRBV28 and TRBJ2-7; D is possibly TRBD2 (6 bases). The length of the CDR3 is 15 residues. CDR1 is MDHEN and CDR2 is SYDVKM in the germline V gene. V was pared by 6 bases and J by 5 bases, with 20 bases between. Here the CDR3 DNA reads TGTGCCAGCAGCCAACCTGTGGAGGGGAACGACGAGCAGTACTTC. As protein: CASSQPVEGNDEQYF. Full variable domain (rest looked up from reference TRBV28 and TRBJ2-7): DVKVTQSSRYLVKRTGEKVFLECVQDMDHENMFWYRQDPGLGLRLIYFSYDVKMKEKGDIPEGYSVSREKKERFSLILESASTNQTSMYLCASSQPVEGNDEQYFGPGTRLTVT.

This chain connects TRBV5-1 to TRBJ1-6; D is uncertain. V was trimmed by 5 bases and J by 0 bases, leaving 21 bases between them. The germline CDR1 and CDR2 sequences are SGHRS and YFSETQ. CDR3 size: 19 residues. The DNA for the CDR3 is TGCGCCAGCAGGTATAGAACTGAGACTCTGAGCTCCTATAATTCACCCCTCCACTTT. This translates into CASRYRTETLSSYNSPLHF.

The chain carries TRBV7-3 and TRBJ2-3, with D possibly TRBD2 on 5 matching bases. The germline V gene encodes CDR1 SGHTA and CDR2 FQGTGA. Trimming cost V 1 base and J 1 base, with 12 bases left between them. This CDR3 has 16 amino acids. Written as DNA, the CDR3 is TGTGCCAGCAGCTTAAATCCGGGGATGGGCACAGATACGCAGTATTTT. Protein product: CASSLNPGMGTDTQYF.

CDR3 sequence reads: CASSAVRQGRGGNTIYF. The CDR3, as DNA: TGTGCCAGCAGCGCGGTTCGACAGGGACGAGGAGGAAACACCATATATTTT. V is TRBV9 and J is TRBJ1-3, with TRBD1 matching 7 bases. This CDR3 region has 17 residues. Germline V gene lookup returns CDR1 SGDLS and CDR2 YYNGEE. After removal of 3 bases from V and 4 bases from J, the junction contained 13 bases not matched to a gene.

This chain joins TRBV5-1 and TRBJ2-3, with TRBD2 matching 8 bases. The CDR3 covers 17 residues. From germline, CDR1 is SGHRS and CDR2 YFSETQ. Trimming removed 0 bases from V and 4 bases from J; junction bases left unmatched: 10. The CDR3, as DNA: TGCGCCAGCAGCTTGGCTGTCTCGGGGGGGCCAGCAGATACGCAGTATTTT. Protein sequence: CASSLAVSGGPADTQYF.

CDR3 nucleotide sequence: TGTGCCAGCAGCCCCTTAAGGGTAGCGGGAGTATACGAGCAGTACTTC. Protein sequence: CASSPLRVAGVYEQYF. The rearrangement links TRBV7-9 to TRBJ2-5, with 9 positions matching TRBD2. The J call is doubtful: the DNA matches TRBJ2-7 better. The CDR3 loop spans 16 amino acids. Germline CDR1 and CDR2: SEHNR and FQNEAQ (reference sequence).

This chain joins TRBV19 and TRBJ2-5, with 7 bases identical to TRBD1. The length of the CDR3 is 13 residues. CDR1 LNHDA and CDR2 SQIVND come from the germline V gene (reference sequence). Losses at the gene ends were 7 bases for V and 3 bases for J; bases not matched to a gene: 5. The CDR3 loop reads CASTRGQEETQYF. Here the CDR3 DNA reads TGTGCCAGTACCCGAGGACAGGAAGAGACCCAGTACTTC.

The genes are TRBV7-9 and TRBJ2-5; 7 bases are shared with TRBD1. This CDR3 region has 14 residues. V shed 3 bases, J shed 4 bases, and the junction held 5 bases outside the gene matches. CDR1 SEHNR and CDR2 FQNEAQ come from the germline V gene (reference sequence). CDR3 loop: CASSLNRGIETQYF. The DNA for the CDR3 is TGTGCCAGCAGCTTGAACAGGGGAATAGAGACCCAGTACTTC.

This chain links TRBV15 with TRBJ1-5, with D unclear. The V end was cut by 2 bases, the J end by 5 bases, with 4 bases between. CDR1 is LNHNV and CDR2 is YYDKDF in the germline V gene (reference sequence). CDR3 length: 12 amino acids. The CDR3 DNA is TGTGCCACCAGCAGACCCGATCAGCCCCAGCATTTT. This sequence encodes CATSRPDQPQHF.

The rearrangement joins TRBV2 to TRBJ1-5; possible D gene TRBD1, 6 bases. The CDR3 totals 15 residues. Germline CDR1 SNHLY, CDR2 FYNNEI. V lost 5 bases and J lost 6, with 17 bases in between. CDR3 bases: TGTGCCAGCAGTCCCTTTTCCGACAGGAGTCAGCCCCAGCATTTT. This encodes CASSPFSDRSQPQHF.

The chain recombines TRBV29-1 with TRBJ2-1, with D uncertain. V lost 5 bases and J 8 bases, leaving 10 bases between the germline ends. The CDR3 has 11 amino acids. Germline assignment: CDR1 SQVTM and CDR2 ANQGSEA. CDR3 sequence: CSVLSGYEQFF. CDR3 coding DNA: TGCAGCGTTCTATCAGGATATGAGCAGTTCTTC.

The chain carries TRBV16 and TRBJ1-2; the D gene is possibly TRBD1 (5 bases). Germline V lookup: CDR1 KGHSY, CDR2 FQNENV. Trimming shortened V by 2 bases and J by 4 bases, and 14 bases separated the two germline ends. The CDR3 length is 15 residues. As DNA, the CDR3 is TGTGCCAGCAGCCAAACGGGACTAATCTTCTATGGCTACACCTTC. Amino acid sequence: CASSQTGLIFYGYTF.

CDR3 protein: CASSHPTGQGSNQPQHF. The DNA of the CDR3 is TGCGCCAGCAGCCACCCCACGGGACAGGGGAGCAATCAGCCCCAGCATTTT. The chain carries TRBV4-1 and TRBJ1-5; the match to TRBD1 covers 10 bases. From germline, CDR1 is MGHRA and CDR2 YSYEKL. There are 17 residues in the CDR3. V lost 3 bases to trimming and J lost 1 base; unmatched junction nucleotides: 6.

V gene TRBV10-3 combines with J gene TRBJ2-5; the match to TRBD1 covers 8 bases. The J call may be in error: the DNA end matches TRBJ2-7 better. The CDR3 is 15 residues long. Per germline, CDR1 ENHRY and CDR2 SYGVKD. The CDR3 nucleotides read TGTGCCATCAGTGCCGGGACTCCTGGGACAGGCGAGCAGTACTTC. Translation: CAISAGTPGTGEQYF.

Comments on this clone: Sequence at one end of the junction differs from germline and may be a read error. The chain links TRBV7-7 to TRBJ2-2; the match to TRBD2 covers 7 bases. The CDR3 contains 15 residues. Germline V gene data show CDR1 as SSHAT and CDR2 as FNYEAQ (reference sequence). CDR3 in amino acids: CASSPREGNTGELFF. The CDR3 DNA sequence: TGTGCTAGCAGCCCAAGGGAGGGAAACACCGGGGAGCTGTTTTTT.

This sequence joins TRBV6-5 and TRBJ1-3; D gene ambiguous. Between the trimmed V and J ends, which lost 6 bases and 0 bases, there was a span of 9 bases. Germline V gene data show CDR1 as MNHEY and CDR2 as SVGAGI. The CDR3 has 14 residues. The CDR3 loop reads CASSTHGSGNTIYF. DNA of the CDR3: TGTGCCAGCAGCACGCACGGCTCTGGAAACACCATATATTTT.

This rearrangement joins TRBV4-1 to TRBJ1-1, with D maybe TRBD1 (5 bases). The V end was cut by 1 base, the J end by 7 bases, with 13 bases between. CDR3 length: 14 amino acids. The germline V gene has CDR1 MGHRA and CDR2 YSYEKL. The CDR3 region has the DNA TGCGCCAGCAGCCAAGCGGGGGGGTCTCTTGAAGCTTTCTTT. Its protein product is CASSQAGGSLEAFF.

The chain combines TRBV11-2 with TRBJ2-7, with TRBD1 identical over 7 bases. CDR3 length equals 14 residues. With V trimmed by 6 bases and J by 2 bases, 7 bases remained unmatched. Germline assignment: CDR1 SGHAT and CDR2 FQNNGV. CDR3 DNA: TGTGCCAGCAGTAACACGGGACAGACCTACGAGCAGTACTTC. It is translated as CASSNTGQTYEQYF.

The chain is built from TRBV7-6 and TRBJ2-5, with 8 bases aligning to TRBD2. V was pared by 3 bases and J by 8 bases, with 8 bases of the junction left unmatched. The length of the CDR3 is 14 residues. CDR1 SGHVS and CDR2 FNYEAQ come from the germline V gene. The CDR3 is CASSFLGTSHTQYF. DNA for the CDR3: TGTGCCAGCAGCTTTCTCGGGACTAGTCACACCCAGTACTTC.

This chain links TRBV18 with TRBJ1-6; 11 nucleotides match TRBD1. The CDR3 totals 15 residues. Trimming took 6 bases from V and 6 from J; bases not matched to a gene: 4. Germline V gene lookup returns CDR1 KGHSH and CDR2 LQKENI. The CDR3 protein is CASSPGQGGNSPLHF. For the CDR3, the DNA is TGTGCCAGCTCTCCGGGACAGGGGGGTAATTCACCCCTCCACTTT.

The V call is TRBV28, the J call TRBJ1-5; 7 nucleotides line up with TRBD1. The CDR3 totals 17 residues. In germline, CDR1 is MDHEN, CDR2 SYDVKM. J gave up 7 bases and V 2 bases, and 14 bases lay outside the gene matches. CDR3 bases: TGTGCCAGCAGTTTACCCCGGGACCTAGGGACAGAACAGCCCCAGCATTTT. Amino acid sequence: CASSLPRDLGTEQPQHF.

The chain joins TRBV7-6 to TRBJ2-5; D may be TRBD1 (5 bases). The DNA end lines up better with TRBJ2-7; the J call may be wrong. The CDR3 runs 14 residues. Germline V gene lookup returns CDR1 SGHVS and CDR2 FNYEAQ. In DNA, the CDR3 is TGTGCCAGCAGCTTAGACAGGAGTTCCTACGAGCAGTACTTC. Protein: CASSLDRSSYEQYF.

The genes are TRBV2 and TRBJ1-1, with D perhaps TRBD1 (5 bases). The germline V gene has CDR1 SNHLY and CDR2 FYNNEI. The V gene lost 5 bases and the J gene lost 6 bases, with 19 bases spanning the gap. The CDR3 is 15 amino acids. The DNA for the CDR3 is TGTGCCAGCAGTCCCCGCCGTTGGGGGGTTGCTGAAGCTTTCTTT. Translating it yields CASSPRRWGVAEAFF. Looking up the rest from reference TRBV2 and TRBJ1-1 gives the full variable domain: EPEVTQTPSHQVTQMGQEVILRCVPISNHLYFYWYRQILGQKVEFLVSFYNNEISEKSEIFDDQFSVERPDGSNFTLKIRSTKLEDSAMYFCASSPRRWGVAEAFFGQGTRLTVV.

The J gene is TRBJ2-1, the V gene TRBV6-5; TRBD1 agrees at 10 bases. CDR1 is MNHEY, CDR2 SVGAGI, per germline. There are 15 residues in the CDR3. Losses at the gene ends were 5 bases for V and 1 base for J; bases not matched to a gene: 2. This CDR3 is CASSLGQGSYNEQFF. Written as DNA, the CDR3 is TGTGCCAGCAGTCTGGGACAGGGGTCCTACAATGAGCAGTTCTTC.

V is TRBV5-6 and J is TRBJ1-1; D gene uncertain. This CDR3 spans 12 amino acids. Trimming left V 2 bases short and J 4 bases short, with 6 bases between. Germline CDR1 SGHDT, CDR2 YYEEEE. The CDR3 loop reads CASSFVVTEAFF. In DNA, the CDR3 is TGTGCCAGCAGCTTCGTTGTCACTGAAGCTTTCTTT.

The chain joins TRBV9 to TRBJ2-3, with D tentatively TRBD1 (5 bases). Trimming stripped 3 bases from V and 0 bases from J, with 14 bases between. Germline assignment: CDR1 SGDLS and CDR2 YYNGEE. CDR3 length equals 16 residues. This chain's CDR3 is CASSAGLDRSTDTQYF. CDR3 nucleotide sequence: TGTGCCAGCAGCGCCGGTCTAGACAGAAGCACAGATACGCAGTATTTT.

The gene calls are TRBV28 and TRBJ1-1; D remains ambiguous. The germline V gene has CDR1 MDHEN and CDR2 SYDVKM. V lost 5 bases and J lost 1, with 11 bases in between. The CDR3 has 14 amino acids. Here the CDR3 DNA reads TGTGCCAGCAGTCCTCACGGGGAGAACACTGAAGCTTTCTTT. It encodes CASSPHGENTEAFF.

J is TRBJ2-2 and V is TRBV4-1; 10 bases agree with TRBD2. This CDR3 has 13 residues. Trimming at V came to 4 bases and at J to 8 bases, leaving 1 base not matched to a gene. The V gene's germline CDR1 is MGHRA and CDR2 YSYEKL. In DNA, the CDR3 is TGCGCCAGCAGCCGGACTAGCGGAGGGGAGCTGTTTTTT. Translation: CASSRTSGGELFF.